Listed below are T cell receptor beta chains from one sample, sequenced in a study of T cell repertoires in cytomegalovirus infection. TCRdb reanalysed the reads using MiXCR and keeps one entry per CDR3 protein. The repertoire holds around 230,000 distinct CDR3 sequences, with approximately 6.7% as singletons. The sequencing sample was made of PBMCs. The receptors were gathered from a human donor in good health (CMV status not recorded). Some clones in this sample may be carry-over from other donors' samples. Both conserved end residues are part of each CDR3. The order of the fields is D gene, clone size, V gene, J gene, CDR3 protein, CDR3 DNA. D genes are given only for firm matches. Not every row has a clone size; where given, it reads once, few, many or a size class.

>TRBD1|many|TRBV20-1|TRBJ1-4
CSAREPATGSEKLFF
TGCAGTGCTAGAGAACCAGCGACAGGGAGTGAAAAACTGTTTTTT
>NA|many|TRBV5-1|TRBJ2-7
CASSPGLVHSYEQYF
TGCGCCAGCAGCCCAGGCTTAGTACACTCCTACGAGCAGTACTTC
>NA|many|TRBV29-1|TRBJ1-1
CSVEDNTEAFF
TGCAGCGTTGAGGACAACACTGAAGCTTTCTTT
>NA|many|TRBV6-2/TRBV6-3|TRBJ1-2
CASSYLRQDYGYTF
TGTGCCAGCAGTTACTTGCGACAGGACTATGGCTACACCTTC
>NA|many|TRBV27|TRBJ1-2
CASSYGTNYGYTF
TGTGCCAGCAGTTATGGGACCAACTATGGCTACACCTTC
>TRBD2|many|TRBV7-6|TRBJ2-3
CASSATGTSGDTQYF
TGTGCCAGCAGCGCAACTGGGACTAGCGGGGATACGCAGTATTTT
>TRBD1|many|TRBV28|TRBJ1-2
CASSLERDRDYGYTF
TGTGCCAGCAGTTTAGAAAGGGACAGGGACTATGGCTACACCTTC
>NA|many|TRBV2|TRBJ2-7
CASSVRGPDGEQYF
TGTGCCAGCAGTGTGCGGGGACCTGATGGGGAGCAGTACTTC
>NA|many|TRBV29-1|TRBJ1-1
CSVEDPGGRTEAFF
TGCAGCGTTGAAGATCCGGGGGGAAGGACTGAAGCTTTCTTT
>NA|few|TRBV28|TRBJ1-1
CASSTTRVVSTEAFF
TGTGCCAGCAGTACAACCAGGGTAGTCAGCACTGAAGCTTTCTTT
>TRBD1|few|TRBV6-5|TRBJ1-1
CASSSGTGGAEAFF
TGTGCCAGCAGTTCCGGGACAGGGGGGGCTGAAGCTTTCTTT
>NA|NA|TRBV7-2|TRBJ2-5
CASSLAAEVTQYF
TGTGCCAGCAGCTTAGCAGCGGAGGTGACCCAGTACTTC
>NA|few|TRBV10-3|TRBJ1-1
CAISDSAGGRTEAFF
TGTGCCATCAGTGACTCCGCGGGGGGCAGGACTGAAGCTTTCTTT
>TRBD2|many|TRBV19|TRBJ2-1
CASSISLAGEHYNEQFF
TGTGCCAGTAGTATAAGTCTAGCGGGAGAACATTACAATGAGCAGTTCTTC
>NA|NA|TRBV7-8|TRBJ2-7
CASSPDSLGEQYF
TGTGCCAGCAGCCCGGACAGTCTGGGGGAGCAGTACTTC
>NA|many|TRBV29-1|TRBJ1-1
CSVEEGGRGASEAFF
TGCAGCGTTGAAGAGGGTGGGCGAGGGGCGTCCGAAGCTTTCTTT
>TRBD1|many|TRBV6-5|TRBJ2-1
CASSPHLTGPFYNEQFF
TGTGCCAGCAGTCCACACCTGACAGGGCCCTTCTACAATGAGCAGTTCTTC
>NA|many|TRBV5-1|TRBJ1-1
CASRREGMNTEAFF
TGCGCCAGCAGGAGGGAGGGTATGAACACTGAAGCTTTCTTT